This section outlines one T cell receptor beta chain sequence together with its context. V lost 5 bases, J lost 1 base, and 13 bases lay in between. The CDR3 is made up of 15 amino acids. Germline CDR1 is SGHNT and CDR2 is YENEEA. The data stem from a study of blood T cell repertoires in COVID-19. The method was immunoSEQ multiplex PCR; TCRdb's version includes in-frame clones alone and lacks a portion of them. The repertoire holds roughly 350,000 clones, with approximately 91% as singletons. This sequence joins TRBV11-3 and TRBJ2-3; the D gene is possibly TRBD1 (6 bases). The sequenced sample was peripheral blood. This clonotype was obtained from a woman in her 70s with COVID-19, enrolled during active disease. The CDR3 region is CASSKSPGGTDTQYF. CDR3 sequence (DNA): TGTGCCAGCAGCAAATCCCCAGGGGGCACAGATACGCAGTATTTT. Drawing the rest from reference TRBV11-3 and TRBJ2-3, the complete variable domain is EAGVVQSPRYKIIEKKQPVAFWCNPISGHNTLYWYLQNLGQGPELLIRYENEEAVDDSQLPKDRFSAERLKGVDSTLKIQPAELGDSAVYLCASSKSPGGTDTQYFGPGTRLTVL.